The clone carrying this T cell receptor beta chain was recorded a few times. In the library, each TCR cDNA molecule bore its own unique molecular identifier. TCRdb processed the 5' RACE reads anew with MiXCR; each CDR3 protein has one entry. This sample carries approximately 81,000 distinct CDR3 sequences, about 12% of them seen once, and the ten largest clones take around 4.3%. The time point is: sample taken at primary tumor resection. Material for sequencing was whole RNA from tumor, nontumor lung or frozen PBMC, left unsorted. The cohort: approximately 66 early-stage, untreated non-small cell lung cancer patients. These data are taken from a study of spatial heterogeneity in lung cancer. Sequences were derived from PBMCs, sampled at surgery. This clonotype was obtained from a male donor with early-stage non-small cell lung cancer.

The CDR3 protein is CAIGTFSNQPQHF. For the CDR3, the DNA is TGTGCCATCGGGACCTTTAGCAATCAGCCCCAGCATTTT. The chain uses TRBV12-3 or TRBV12-4 and TRBJ1-5; perhaps TRBD1 as D (5 bases). The CDR3 is made up of 13 amino acids. The V and J ends lost 10 bases and 0 bases respectively, with 10 bases between them.